The 6 T cell receptor beta chains listed next were all sequenced from one sample in a study of human T cells and chemical hapten exposure. Indicated time point: patch test 3, about 24 weeks after DPC sensitization. Treatment in this sample: therapeutic diphenylcyclopropenone sensitization with weekly scalp DPC. Using its own MiXCR run on the RACE reads, TCRdb lists one record per CDR3 protein. The table includes 150,000 to 200,000 distinct CDR3 sequences, 25% to 35% detected once. Source: whole blood, taken in connection with sensitization to the hapten diphenylcyclopropenone (DPC). The origin of the receptors is a woman between 18 and 30 years old with alopecia areata. Some clones in this sample may be carry-over from other donors' samples.

The chain combines TRBV15 with TRBJ2-3, with TRBD2 as a possible D gene (6 bases). This CDR3 spans 15 amino acids. V was cut by 1 base and J by 4 bases, with 12 bases left in between. From germline, CDR1 is LNHNV and CDR2 YYDKDF (reference sequence). The CDR3 DNA reads TGTGCCACCAGCAGAGGGCTCGGGGAGGCAGATACGCAGTATTTT. Translated, it gives CATSRGLGEADTQYF.

This clonotype was seen a handful of times. V gene TRBV20-1 combines with J gene TRBJ2-2; D is uncertain. V was cut by 6 bases and J by 3 bases, with 17 bases left in between. Germline CDR1 DFQATT, CDR2 SNEGSKA (reference sequence). This CDR3 comprises 15 residues. The CDR3 loop reads CSATPGTLDTGELFF. The CDR3 coding sequence is TGCAGTGCAACGCCCGGAACCCTAGACACCGGGGAGCTGTTTTTT.

The chain carries TRBV29-1 and TRBJ1-5; tentative D call: TRBD1 (6 bases). CDR1 SQVTM and CDR2 ANQGSEA come from the germline V gene. The CDR3 contains 13 residues. V was cut by 5 bases and J by 5 bases, with 13 bases left in between. CDR3 coding DNA: TGCAGCGTTACCGACAGGATGGATCAGCCCCAGCATTTT. This gives the protein CSVTDRMDQPQHF.

The genes are TRBV5-1 and TRBJ2-7; 13 nucleotides line up with TRBD2. Per germline, CDR1 SGHRS and CDR2 YFSETQ. This CDR3 is built from 15 residues. Trimming took 4 bases from V and 3 from J; bases not matched to a gene: 4. DNA of the CDR3: TGCGCCAGCAGCCTCGGACTAGCGGGAGACTACGAGCAGTACTTC. Protein sequence: CASSLGLAGDYEQYF.

In its sample, this clonotype was seen a few times. In DNA, the CDR3 is TGTGCCAGTAGTCCTCAACCTAAGACAGGGAGGGAAAATGGCTACACCTTC. Its protein is CASSPQPKTGRENGYTF. The rearrangement uses TRBV19 and TRBJ1-2, with 7 nucleotides matching TRBD1. Germline V gene lookup returns CDR1 LNHDA and CDR2 SQIVND (reference sequence). The V gene end was trimmed by 5 bases and the J gene end by 6 bases; junction bases not matched to a gene: 18. CDR3 length equals 17 residues.

The CDR3 reads CATSDAAFNYGYTF. CDR3 DNA sequence: TGTGCCACCAGTGACGCGGCCTTTAACTATGGCTACACCTTC. The chain employs TRBV24-1 and TRBJ1-2; D gene uncertain. V lost 4 bases and J 1 base, leaving 9 bases between the germline ends. The germline gives CDR1 KGHDR, CDR2 SFDVKD. The CDR3 is made up of 14 amino acids.